Sequencing of this T cell receptor (beta chain) was carried out in a study of OX40 agonist ivuxolimab in advanced cancers. General observations from the study: Clones of CD4+ and CD8+ blood T cells grew by week 6 at doses of 0.1 to 3.0 mg/kg.

Libraries were prepared by immunoSEQ multiplex PCR; TCRdb keeps only in-frame clonotypes and omits some of them. Seen here are around 66,000 clones, approximately 89% observed once, and the top ten hold about 17%. As regards this clone: Antigen unknown.

Systemic immunosuppression or autoimmune disease history was grounds to exclude patients. Blood got drawn at baseline, again on cycle 4 day 1, and then on cycle 7 day 1. The TCR was taken from an adult with an advanced solid tumor such as melanoma, head and neck, liver or kidney cancer. The sample in question was CD4+ or CD8+ T cells sorted from blood, obtained in a trial of the OX40 agonist ivuxolimab.

In DNA form, the CDR3 reads TGCGCCAGCAGCCAAACGGGACTGACCTACGAGCAGTACTTC. Its translation: CASSQTGLTYEQYF. This chain links TRBV4-1 with TRBJ2-7, with D possibly TRBD2 on 6 matching bases. The V end lost 2 bases, the J end lost 2 bases, and 10 bases lay between the germline ends. The CDR3 runs 14 residues. Germline V gene lookup returns CDR1 MGHRA and CDR2 YSYEKL.